Listed below are T cell receptor beta chains from one sample, sequenced in a study of T-cell memory formation after mild COVID-19. In TCRdb, the 5' RACE reads were re-called with MiXCR into one record per CDR3 protein. The repertoire has fewer than 650,000 distinct CDR3 sequences, 15% to 20% of them found once; the top ten carry around 8.1%. Material for sequencing was PBMCs or a T cell subset sorted from them (not recorded which). These receptors all stem from an adult woman who had mild COVID-19 (a few samples of this study predate the infection). Cell type and time point are not known. The CDR3 runs from the conserved cysteine through the conserved F or W. The D gene is left open where the match is weak. Not all rows give a size; the values are once, few, many and, for expanded clones, a class.

v_gene	j_gene	d_gene	abundance	CDR3aa	CDR3nt
TRBV12-3/TRBV12-4	TRBJ2-2	-	few	CASTLRGVNTGELFF	TGTGCCAGCACCCTGAGGGGGGTTAACACCGGGGAGCTGTTTTTT
TRBV19	TRBJ2-5	-	-	CASSIDLFGGRVGTQYF	TGTGCCAGTAGTATAGATCTATTCGGGGGCAGGGTGGGGACCCAGTACTTC
TRBV4-3	TRBJ1-2	-	few	CASSQVRAASYGYTF	TGCGCCAGCAGCCAAGTTAGAGCAGCTTCTTATGGCTACACCTTC
TRBV4-3	TRBJ2-7	TRBD2	few	CASSQDKRLAGPYEQYF	TGCGCCAGCAGCCAAGATAAGAGACTAGCGGGACCCTACGAGCAGTACTTC
TRBV7-2	TRBJ2-3	-	few	CASSLSGADSSTDTQYF	TGTGCCAGCAGCTTATCGGGGGCCGACTCTAGCACAGATACGCAGTATTTT
TRBV7-2	TRBJ1-5	-	few	CASSLGPPPQHF	TGTGCCAGCAGCTTAGGACCGCCGCCCCAGCATTTT
TRBV10-3	TRBJ1-2	-	few	CAIRGQGDSNYGYTF	TGTGCCATCAGAGGCCAGGGAGATTCTAACTATGGCTACACCTTC
TRBV7-3	TRBJ2-1	-	few	CASSSRRQPYNEQFF	TGTGCCAGCAGCTCACGTCGACAACCTTACAATGAGCAGTTCTTC
TRBV23-1	TRBJ2-1	-	few	CASSQWDLYEQFF	TGCGCCAGCAGTCAGTGGGACCTCTATGAGCAGTTCTTC
TRBV7-9	TRBJ2-1	-	few	CASSWPGVNEQFF	TGTGCCAGCAGCTGGCCGGGGGTCAATGAGCAGTTCTTC
TRBV5-1	TRBJ2-1	TRBD1	-	CASSFRDSSYNEQFF	TGCGCCAGCAGCTTCCGGGACAGCTCCTACAATGAGCAGTTCTTC
TRBV24-1	TRBJ2-7	-	-	CATSDTPPPVEPYEQYF	TGTGCCACCAGTGACACTCCACCTCCGGTAGAGCCCTACGAGCAGTACTTC
TRBV14	TRBJ1-5	TRBD1	-	CASSQAGQLYQPQHF	TGTGCCAGCAGCCAAGCGGGACAGCTATATCAGCCCCAGCATTTT
TRBV6-5	TRBJ2-1	-	-	CASSYRGHSNEQFF	TGTGCCAGCAGTTACCGCGGACATTCCAATGAGCAGTTCTTC
TRBV7-7	TRBJ2-5	-	-	CASKPGGEETQYF	TGTGCTAGCAAACCAGGAGGGGAAGAGACCCAGTACTTC
TRBV29-1	TRBJ1-1	-	-	CSAHRVGGTEAFF	TGCAGCGCTCACAGGGTGGGGGGCACTGAAGCTTTCTTT
TRBV30	TRBJ2-4	-	few	CAWSVLGAIQYF	TGTGCCTGGAGTGTACTGGGAGCTATTCAGTACTTC
TRBV25-1	TRBJ2-7	-	-	CASTLGEYGYEQYF	TGTGCCAGCACCCTAGGGGAGTATGGCTACGAGCAGTACTTC
TRBV7-9	TRBJ2-3	TRBD1	-	CASSSGQSSTDTQYF	TGTGCCAGCAGCTCGGGACAGTCTAGCACAGATACGCAGTATTTT
TRBV18	TRBJ2-1	TRBD1	-	CASSGQGEYEQFF	TGTGCCAGCTCGGGACAGGGGGAATATGAGCAGTTCTTC
TRBV7-3	TRBJ1-4	TRBD1	few	CASSLGQGEKLFF	TGTGCCAGCAGCTTGGGACAGGGGGAGAAACTGTTTTTT
TRBV12-3/TRBV12-4	TRBJ2-7	TRBD1	many	CASSLYRGPYEQYF	TGTGCCAGCAGTCTTTACAGGGGTCCCTACGAGCAGTACTTC